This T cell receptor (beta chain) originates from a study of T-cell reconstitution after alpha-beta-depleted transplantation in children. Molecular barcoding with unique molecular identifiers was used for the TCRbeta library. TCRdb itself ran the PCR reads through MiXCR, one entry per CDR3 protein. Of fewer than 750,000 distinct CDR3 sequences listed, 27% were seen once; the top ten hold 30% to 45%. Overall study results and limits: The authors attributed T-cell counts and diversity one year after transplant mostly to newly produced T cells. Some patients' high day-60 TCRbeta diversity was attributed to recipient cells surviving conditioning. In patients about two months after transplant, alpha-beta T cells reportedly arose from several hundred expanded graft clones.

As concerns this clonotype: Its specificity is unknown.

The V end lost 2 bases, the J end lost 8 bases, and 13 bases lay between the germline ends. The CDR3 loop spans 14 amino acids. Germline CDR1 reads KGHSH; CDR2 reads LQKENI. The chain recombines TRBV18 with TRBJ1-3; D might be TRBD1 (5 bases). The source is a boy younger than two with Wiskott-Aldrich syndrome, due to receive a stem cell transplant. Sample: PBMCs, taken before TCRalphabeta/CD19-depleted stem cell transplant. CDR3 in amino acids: CASSPGPGTDTIYF. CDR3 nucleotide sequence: TGTGCCAGCTCACCAGGTCCCGGGACGGACACCATATATTTT.